The 8 T cell receptor beta chains below all came from one sample that was sequenced in a study of blood T cells in healthy people across ages. Then a second PCR, running roughly 7 to 11 cycles, was carried out with a sample-barcoded 5' primer and a J-beta primer mix. Each CDR3 protein gets one entry after TCRdb re-called the 5' RACE reads with MiXCR. The sample comprises 700,000 to 900,000 distinct CDR3 sequences, roughly 24% of which are singletons, and 3% rests with the top ten. These same records also appear under a second study, on T cells of mothers and their children.

Sequenced input: blood. These receptors originate from a boy younger than 18 in good health.

CDR3 protein: CASSTGGASNQPQHF. CDR3 nucleotide sequence: TGTGCCAGCAGCACCGGAGGGGCGAGCAATCAGCCCCAGCATTTT. The chain has TRBV7-9 and TRBJ1-5; the D gene is possibly TRBD1 (5 bases). Trimming stripped 5 bases from V and 1 base from J, with 12 bases between. From germline, CDR1 is SEHNR and CDR2 FQNEAQ (reference sequence). CDR3 length: 15 amino acids.

The CDR3 loop is CAGSGGVGETQYF. Here the CDR3 DNA reads TGTGCCGGTAGCGGGGGGGTCGGAGAGACCCAGTACTTC. The chain links TRBV11-3 to TRBJ2-5; TRBD2 matches 11 bases. From germline, CDR1 is SGHNT and CDR2 YENEEA. Trimming at V came to 11 bases and at J to 4 bases, leaving 6 bases not matched to a gene. This CDR3 contains 13 residues.

This sequence joins TRBV12-3 or TRBV12-4 and TRBJ1-1; D is ambiguous. CDR3 size: 14 residues. V shed 1 base and J shed 4 bases, with 10 bases lying between them. CDR3 DNA: TGTGCCAGCAGTTTAGGAGGCAGACCCACTGAAGCTTTCTTT. Translating gives CASSLGGRPTEAFF.

The chain recombines TRBV28 with TRBJ1-1; the D gene is possibly TRBD1 (6 bases). CDR1 is MDHEN, CDR2 SYDVKM, per germline. The CDR3 is 14 amino acids. Trimming left V 1 base short and J 6 bases short, with 12 bases between. This CDR3 reads CASSLLGGHAEAFF. CDR3 in DNA: TGTGCCAGCAGTTTATTAGGGGGGCATGCTGAAGCTTTCTTT. The full variable domain, its missing parts supplied by reference TRBV28 and TRBJ1-1, is DVKVTQSSRYLVKRTGEKVFLECVQDMDHENMFWYRQDPGLGLRLIYFSYDVKMKEKGDIPEGYSVSREKKERFSLILESASTNQTSMYLCASSLLGGHAEAFFGQGTRLTVV.

This clonotype was seen more than once but under ten times. V is TRBV9 and J is TRBJ2-3, with D perhaps TRBD1 or TRBD2 (6 bases each). The V gene lost 6 bases and the J gene lost 0 bases, with 14 bases spanning the gap. Germline CDR1 SGDLS, CDR2 YYNGEE. There are 15 residues in the CDR3. The CDR3 DNA follows: TGTGCCAGCACCTCCGGGGGCGAAAGCACAGATACGCAGTATTTT. It translates to CASTSGGESTDTQYF.

This clonotype was detected a few times. The V and J genes are TRBV5-1 and TRBJ2-3; possibly TRBD2 for D (6 bases). This CDR3 spans 15 amino acids. V lost 3 bases, J lost 2 bases, and 13 bases lay in between. CDR1 is SGHRS, CDR2 YFSETQ, per germline. The CDR3 DNA is TGCGCCAGCAGCTCCCTGGGGACTCCCACAGATACGCAGTATTTT. Translated, it gives CASSSLGTPTDTQYF.

This clonotype was recorded a few times. The chain's CDR3 is CSVEEILAGGNYNEQFF. For the CDR3, the DNA is TGCAGCGTTGAAGAGATTTTAGCGGGGGGGAATTACAATGAGCAGTTCTTC. V usage is TRBV29-1 and J usage is TRBJ2-5; 11 nucleotides match TRBD2. The tail of the sequence fits TRBJ2-1 better, so the J call may be wrong. The germline gives CDR1 SQVTM, CDR2 ANQGSEA. The CDR3 has 17 residues.

This chain connects TRBV3-1 to TRBJ2-7; D may be TRBD1 (5 bases). Germline CDR1 reads LGHDT; CDR2 reads YNNKEL (reference sequence). This CDR3 has 17 residues. V lost 5 bases and J lost 3, with 23 bases in between. CDR3 protein: CASSVGPLVGADYEQYF. In DNA, the CDR3 is TGTGCCAGCAGCGTGGGGCCTTTGGTAGGGGCAGACTACGAGCAGTACTTC.